This entry is about one T cell receptor beta chain. Its antigen is undetermined. This CDR3 comprises 15 residues. Trimming stripped 1 base from V and 2 bases from J, with 9 bases between. Looked up from germline, CDR1 is SGHVS and CDR2 is FNYEAQ. The sample comes from a study of shared clonotypes between healthy human individuals. In the study overall: For every donor, three CD4 naive, three CD4 memory, two CD8 naive and one CD8 memory plates were used.

Here immunoSEQ multiplex PCR was the method, and the copy in TCRdb shows in-frame clones only, minus some. The sample has 1.4 million or so clones, less than 99% seen once. Study-level results: Non-shared clonotypes displayed generation probabilities falling below those of clonotypes present in all four donors. Sequencing depth was expected to influence donor clonotype sharing.

The sequenced sample consisted of naive CD4+ T cells sorted from blood. Specified subset: CD45RA+ positively selected. The V call is TRBV7-6, the J call TRBJ2-1; a possible D gene is TRBD1 (6 bases). This TCR came from a man aged 25 to 40 in good health. CDR3: CASSLVQGTYNEQFF. Here the CDR3 DNA reads TGTGCCAGCAGCTTAGTTCAGGGGACCTACAATGAGCAGTTCTTC. Full variable domain (outside the CDR3, taken from reference TRBV7-6 and TRBJ2-1): GAGVSQSPRYKVTKRGQDVALRCDPISGHVSLYWYRQALGQGPEFLTYFNYEAQQDKSGLPNDRFSAERPEGSISTLTIQRTEQRDSAMYRCASSLVQGTYNEQFFGPGTRLTVL.